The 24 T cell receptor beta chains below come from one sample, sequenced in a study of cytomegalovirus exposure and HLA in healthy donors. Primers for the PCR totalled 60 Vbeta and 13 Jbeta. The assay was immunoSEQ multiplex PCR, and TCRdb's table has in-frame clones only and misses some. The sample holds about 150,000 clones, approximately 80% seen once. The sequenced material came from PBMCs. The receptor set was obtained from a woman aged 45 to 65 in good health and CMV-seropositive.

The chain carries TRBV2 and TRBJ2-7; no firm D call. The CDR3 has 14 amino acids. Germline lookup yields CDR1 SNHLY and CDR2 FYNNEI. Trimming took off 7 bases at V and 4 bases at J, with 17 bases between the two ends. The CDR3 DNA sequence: TGTGCCAGCAAGAAGAGCCACAGTTCATACGAGCAGTACTTC. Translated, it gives CASKKSHSSYEQYF.

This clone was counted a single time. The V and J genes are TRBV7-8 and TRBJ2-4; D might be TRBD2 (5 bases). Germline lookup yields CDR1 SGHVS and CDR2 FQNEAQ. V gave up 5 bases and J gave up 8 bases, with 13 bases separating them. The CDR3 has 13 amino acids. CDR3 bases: TGTGCCAGCAGCACGGGATCTCGGTACATTCAGTACTTC. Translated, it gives CASSTGSRYIQYF.

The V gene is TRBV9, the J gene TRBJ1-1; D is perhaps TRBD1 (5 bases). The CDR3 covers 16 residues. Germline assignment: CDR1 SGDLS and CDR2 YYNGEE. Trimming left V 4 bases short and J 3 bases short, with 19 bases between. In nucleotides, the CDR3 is TGTGCCAGCAGCCTTAGCGGGGCTCGGACGGACACTGAAGCTTTCTTT. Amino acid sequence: CASSLSGARTDTEAFF.

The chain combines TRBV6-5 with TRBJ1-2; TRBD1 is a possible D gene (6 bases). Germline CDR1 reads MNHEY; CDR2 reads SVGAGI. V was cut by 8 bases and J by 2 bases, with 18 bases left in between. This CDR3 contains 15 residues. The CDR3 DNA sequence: TGTGCCAGCGGGTCAGGACAGCAAGGGAACTATGGCTACACCTTC. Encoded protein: CASGSGQQGNYGYTF.

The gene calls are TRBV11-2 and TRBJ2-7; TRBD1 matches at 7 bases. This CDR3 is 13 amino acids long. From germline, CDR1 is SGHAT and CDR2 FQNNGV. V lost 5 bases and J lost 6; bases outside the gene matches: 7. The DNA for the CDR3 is TGTGCCAGCAGCCCTCGGACAGGCTCCGAGCAGTACTTC. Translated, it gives CASSPRTGSEQYF.

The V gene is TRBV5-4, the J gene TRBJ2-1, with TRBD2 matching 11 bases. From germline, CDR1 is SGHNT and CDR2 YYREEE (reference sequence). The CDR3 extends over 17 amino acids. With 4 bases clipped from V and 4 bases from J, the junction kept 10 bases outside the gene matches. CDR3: CASSNRLAGGSYNEQFF. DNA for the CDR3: TGTGCCAGCAGCAACCGTCTAGCGGGGGGTTCATACAATGAGCAGTTCTTC. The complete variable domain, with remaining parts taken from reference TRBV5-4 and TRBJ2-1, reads ETGVTQSPTHLIKTRGQQVTLRCSSQSGHNTVSWYQQALGQGPQFIFQYYREEENGRGNFPPRFSGLQFPNYSSELNVNALELDDSALYLCASSNRLAGGSYNEQFFGPGTRLTVL.

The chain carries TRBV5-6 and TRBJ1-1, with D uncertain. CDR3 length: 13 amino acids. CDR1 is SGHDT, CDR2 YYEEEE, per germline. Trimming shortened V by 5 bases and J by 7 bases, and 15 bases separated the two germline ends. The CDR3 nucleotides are TGTGCCAGCAGTTCCGGCGGGAGCCGTGAAGCTTTCTTT. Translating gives CASSSGGSREAFF. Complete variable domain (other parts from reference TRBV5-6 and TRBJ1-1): DAGVTQSPTHLIKTRGQQVTLRCSPKSGHDTVSWYQQALGQGPQFIFQYYEEEERQRGNFPDRFSGHQFPNYSSELNVNALLLGDSALYLCASSSGGSREAFFGQGTRLTVV.

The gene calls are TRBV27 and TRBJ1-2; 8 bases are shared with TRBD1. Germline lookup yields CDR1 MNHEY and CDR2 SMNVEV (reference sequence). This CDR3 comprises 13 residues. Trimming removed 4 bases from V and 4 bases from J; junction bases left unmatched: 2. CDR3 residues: CASSYGTGYGYTF. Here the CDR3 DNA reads TGTGCCAGCAGTTATGGGACAGGCTATGGCTACACCTTC.

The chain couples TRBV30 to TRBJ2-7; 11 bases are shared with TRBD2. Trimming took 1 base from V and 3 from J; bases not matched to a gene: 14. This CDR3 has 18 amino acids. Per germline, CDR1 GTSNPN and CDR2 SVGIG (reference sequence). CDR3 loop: CAWSGTLAGGPKNYEQYF. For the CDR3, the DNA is TGTGCCTGGAGTGGGACTCTAGCGGGGGGTCCCAAGAACTACGAGCAGTACTTC. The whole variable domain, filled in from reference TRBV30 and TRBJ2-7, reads SQTIHQWPATLVQPVGSPLSLECTVEGTSNPNLYWYRQAAGRGLQLLFYSVGIGQISSEVPQNLSASRPQDRQFILSSKKLLLSDSGFYLCAWSGTLAGGPKNYEQYFGPGTRLTVT.

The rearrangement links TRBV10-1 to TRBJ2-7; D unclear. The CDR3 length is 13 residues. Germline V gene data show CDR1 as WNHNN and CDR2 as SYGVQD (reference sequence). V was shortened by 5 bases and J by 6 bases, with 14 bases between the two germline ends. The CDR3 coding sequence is TGCGCCAGCAGTAGCCGACTTTCTGGCGAGCAGTACTTC. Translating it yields CASSSRLSGEQYF.

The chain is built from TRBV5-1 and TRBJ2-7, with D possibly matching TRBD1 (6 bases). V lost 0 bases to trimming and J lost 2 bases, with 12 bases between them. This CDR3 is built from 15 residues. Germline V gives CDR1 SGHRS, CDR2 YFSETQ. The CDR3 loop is CASSLDGTSTYEQYF. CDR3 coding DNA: TGCGCCAGCAGCTTGGACGGGACAAGTACCTACGAGCAGTACTTC.

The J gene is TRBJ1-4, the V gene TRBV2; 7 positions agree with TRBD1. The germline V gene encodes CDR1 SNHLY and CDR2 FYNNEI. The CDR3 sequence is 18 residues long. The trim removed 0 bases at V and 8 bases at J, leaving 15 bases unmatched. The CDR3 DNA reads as TGTGCCAGCAGTGAAGCAACTCTCTCTACAGGGGTAGGAGAAAAACTGTTTTTT. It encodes CASSEATLSTGVGEKLFF. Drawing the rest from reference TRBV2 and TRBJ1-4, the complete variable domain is EPEVTQTPSHQVTQMGQEVILRCVPISNHLYFYWYRQILGQKVEFLVSFYNNEISEKSEIFDDQFSVERPDGSNFTLKIRSTKLEDSAMYFCASSEATLSTGVGEKLFFGSGTQLSVL.

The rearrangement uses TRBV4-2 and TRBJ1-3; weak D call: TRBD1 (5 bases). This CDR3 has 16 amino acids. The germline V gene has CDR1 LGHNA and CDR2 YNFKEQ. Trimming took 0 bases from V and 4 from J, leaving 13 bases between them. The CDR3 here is CASSQEAGGGGNTIYF. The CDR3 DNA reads TGTGCCAGCAGCCAAGAGGCCGGGGGAGGAGGAAACACCATATATTTT.

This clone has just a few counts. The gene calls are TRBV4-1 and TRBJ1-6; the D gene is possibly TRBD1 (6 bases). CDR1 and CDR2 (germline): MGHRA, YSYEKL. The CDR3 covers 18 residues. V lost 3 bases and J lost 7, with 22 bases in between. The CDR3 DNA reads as TGCGCCAGCAGCCAGGGAGGCGGGGGGCCAAGGGAGAATTCACCCCTCCACTTT. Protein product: CASSQGGGGPRENSPLHF.

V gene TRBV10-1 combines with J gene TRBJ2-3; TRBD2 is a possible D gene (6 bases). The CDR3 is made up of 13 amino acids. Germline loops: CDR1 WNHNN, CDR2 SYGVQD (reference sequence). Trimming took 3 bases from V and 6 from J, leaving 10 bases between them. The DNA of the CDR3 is TGCGCCAGCAGTGATAGCGGACTGGATACGCAGTATTTT. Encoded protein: CASSDSGLDTQYF.

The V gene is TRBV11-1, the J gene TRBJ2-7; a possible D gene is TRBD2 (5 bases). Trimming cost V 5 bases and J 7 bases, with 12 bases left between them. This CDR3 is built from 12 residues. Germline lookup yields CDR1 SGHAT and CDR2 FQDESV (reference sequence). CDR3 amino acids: CASSTRGTEQYF. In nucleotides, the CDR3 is TGTGCCAGCAGCACACGGGGTACGGAGCAGTACTTC.

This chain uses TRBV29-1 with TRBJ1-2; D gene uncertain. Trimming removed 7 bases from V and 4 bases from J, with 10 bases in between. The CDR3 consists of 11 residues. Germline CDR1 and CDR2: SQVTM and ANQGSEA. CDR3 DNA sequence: TGCAGCGCCCCTAGTGGCTATGGCTACACCTTC. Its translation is CSAPSGYGYTF. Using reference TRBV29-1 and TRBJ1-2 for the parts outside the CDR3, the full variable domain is SAVISQKPSRDICQRGTSLTIQCQVDSQVTMMFWYRQQPGQSLTLIATANQGSEATYESGFVIDKFPISRPNLTFSTLTVSNMSPEDSSIYLCSAPSGYGYTFGSGTRLTVV.

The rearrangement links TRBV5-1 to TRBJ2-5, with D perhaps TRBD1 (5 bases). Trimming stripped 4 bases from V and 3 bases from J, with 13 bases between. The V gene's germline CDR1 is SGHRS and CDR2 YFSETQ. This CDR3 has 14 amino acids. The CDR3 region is CASSPMTVKETQYF. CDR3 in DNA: TGCGCCAGCAGCCCAATGACAGTAAAAGAGACCCAGTACTTC.

CDR3 residues: CSVEGRDYEQYF. DNA of the CDR3: TGCAGCGTTGAGGGCAGGGACTACGAGCAGTACTTC. The J gene is TRBJ2-7, the V gene TRBV29-1, with D tentatively TRBD1 (5 bases). Between the trimmed V and J ends, which lost 3 bases and 3 bases, there was a span of 9 bases. The CDR3 consists of 12 residues. Germline CDR1 reads SQVTM; CDR2 reads ANQGSEA.

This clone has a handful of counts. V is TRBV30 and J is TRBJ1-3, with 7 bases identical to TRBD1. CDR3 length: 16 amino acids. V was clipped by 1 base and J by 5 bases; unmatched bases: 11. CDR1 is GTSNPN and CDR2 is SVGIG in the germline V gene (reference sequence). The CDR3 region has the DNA TGTGCCTGGAGTGATGGTTGGGACAGCTCAAGAAACACCATATATTTT. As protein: CAWSDGWDSSRNTIYF.

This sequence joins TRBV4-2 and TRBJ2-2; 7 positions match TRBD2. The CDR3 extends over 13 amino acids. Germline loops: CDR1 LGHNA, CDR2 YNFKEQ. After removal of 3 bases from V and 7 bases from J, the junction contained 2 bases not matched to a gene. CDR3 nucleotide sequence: TGTGCCAGCAGCCAGGGCGGGGGCGGGGAGCTGTTTTTT. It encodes CASSQGGGGELFF.

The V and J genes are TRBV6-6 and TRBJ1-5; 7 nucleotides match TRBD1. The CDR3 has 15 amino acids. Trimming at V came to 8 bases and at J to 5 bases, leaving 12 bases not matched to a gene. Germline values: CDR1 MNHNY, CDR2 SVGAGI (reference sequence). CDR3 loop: CASRDRDRLYQPQHF. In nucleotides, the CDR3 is TGTGCCAGCCGCGACCGGGACAGACTGTATCAGCCCCAGCATTTT.

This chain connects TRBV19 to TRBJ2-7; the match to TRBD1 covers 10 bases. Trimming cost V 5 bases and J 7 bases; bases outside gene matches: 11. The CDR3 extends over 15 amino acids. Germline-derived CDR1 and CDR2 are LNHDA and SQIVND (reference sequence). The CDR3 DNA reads TGTGCCAGTAGTCCGACCGGGACAGGGGAAGGGGAGCAGTACTTC. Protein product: CASSPTGTGEGEQYF.

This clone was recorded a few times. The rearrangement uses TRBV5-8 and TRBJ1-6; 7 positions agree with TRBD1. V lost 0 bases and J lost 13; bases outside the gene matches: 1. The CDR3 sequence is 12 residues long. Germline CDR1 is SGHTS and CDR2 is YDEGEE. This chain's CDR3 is CASSLGTGPLHF. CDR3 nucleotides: TGTGCCAGCAGCTTGGGGACAGGCCCCCTCCACTTT.